Each of the 29 T cell receptor beta chains below was sequenced from the same sample in a study of tumor-infiltrating lymphocytes in primary liver carcinoma. Alongside blood RNA obtained from unsorted whole blood, germline DNA was also extracted. The researchers produced TCR beta cDNA from around 500 ng total RNA with a constant-region primer. Slightly modified ARM-PCR with three nested multiplex PCR rounds yielded TCR beta libraries. Rounds one and two of PCR, each of around 9 cycles, were primed with TRBV1-TRBV30 forward primers and a C-beta reverse primer. A single record per CDR3 protein comes from TCRdb applying MiXCR to the multiplex PCR reads. The sample holds about 310,000 distinct CDR3 sequences, roughly two thirds seen once. The sequenced sample consisted of peripheral blood. The receptors come from a man in his forties with primary liver carcinoma and hepatitis B virus infection.

The rearrangement uses TRBV6-2 or TRBV6-3 and TRBJ1-5, with 9 bases that match TRBD1. The CDR3 spans 16 residues. Germline V gene lookup returns CDR1 MNHEY and CDR2 SVGEGT. V gave up 6 bases and J gave up 3 bases; unmatched junction bases: 9. CDR3 region: CASSQGQGRNNQPQHF. The CDR3 nucleotides are TGTGCCAGCAGCCAAGGACAGGGGAGAAACAATCAGCCCCAGCATTTT.

As to this clonotype: A much larger clonotype is one base distant, so this may be a read error. The chain joins TRBV6-6 to TRBJ2-5; no reliable D call. Per the germline V gene, CDR1 is MNHNY and CDR2 is SVGAGI (reference sequence). Trimming pared 2 bases from V and 7 bases from J, leaving 5 bases between. CDR3 length: 11 amino acids. The CDR3 DNA reads TGTGCCAGCAGTTACATAGGGACCCAGTACTTC. Its translation: CASSYIGTQYF.

In regard to this clonotype: The junction departs from the called germline gene at one end, perhaps through a read error. V gene TRBV11-1 combines with J gene TRBJ2-1, with TRBD2 matching 9 bases. The V gene's germline CDR1 is SGHAT and CDR2 FQDESV (reference sequence). The CDR3 contains 16 residues. The CDR3 here is CASSSSGTSQFNEQFF. The CDR3 DNA is TGTGCCAGCAGCTCCTCCGGGACTAGCCAGTTCAATGAACAGTTCTTC.

This clonotype was seen a single time. Being one base from a much bigger clone, this may be a read error. The CDR3 does not close with the conserved phenylalanine or tryptophan, likely indicating a read error. No DNA is shown, since the ends of the CDR3 on it are uncertain; the CDR3 is the one TCRdb lists. V gene TRBV4-2 combines with J gene TRBJ2-1; no DNA check was done on the table's D call, TRBD2. Ends included, the CDR3 has 16 residues. Per germline, CDR1 LGHNA and CDR2 YNFKEQ. CDR3 residues: CASSQDHSGRAREWFS.

Concerning this clonotype: One junction end disagrees with the germline gene, perhaps due to a read error. DNA for the CDR3: TGTGACAGCAGTTATAGAAACACCATATATTTT. This encodes CDSSYRNTIYF. The rearrangement links TRBV6-5 to TRBJ1-3; D unclear. CDR1 and CDR2 from the germline V gene are MNHEY and SVGAGI. CDR3 length: 11 amino acids.

Many counts were recorded for this clonotype. CDR3 loop: CATGLTLGETQYF. The CDR3 nucleotides read TGCGCCACGGGCCTAACTTTGGGAGAGACCCAGTACTTC. The J gene is TRBJ2-5, the V gene TRBV4-1; the D is unclear. This CDR3 is built from 13 residues. The germline V gene encodes CDR1 MGHRA and CDR2 YSYEKL. Trimming shortened V by 10 bases and J by 4 bases, and 16 bases separated the two germline ends.

This clonotype has only a few counts. The V and J genes are TRBV28 and TRBJ2-7, with D perhaps matching TRBD2 (6 bases). V gave up 6 bases and J gave up 0 bases, with 12 bases separating them. Germline CDR1 is MDHEN and CDR2 is SYDVKM. The CDR3 sequence is 14 residues long. The CDR3 reads CASSVGGVSYEQYF. Here the CDR3 DNA reads TGTGCCAGCAGCGTCGGGGGTGTCTCCTACGAGCAGTACTTC.

The V gene is TRBV5-1, the J gene TRBJ2-7; 12 bases are a match to TRBD1. With 0 bases clipped from V and 5 bases from J, the junction kept 3 bases outside the gene matches. Germline V gene data show CDR1 as SGHRS and CDR2 as YFSETQ. The CDR3 extends over 15 amino acids. The CDR3 DNA is TGCGCCAGCAGCTTGGCCGGGACAGGGGGCAACGAGCAGTACTTC. This codes for CASSLAGTGGNEQYF. The variable domain in full, completed from reference TRBV5-1 and TRBJ2-7, reads KAGVTQTPRYLIKTRGQQVTLSCSPISGHRSVSWYQQTPGQGLQFLFEYFSETQRNKGNFPGRFSGRQFSNSRSEMNVSTLELGDSALYLCASSLAGTGGNEQYFGPGTRLTVT.

Note on this clonotype: Being one base from a much bigger clone, this may be a read error. The chain carries TRBV30 and TRBJ1-4, with 8 bases matching TRBD1. The CDR3 sequence is 13 residues long. The germline V gene has CDR1 GTSNPN and CDR2 SVGIG (reference sequence). In nucleotides, the CDR3 is TGTACCTTAGAGACAGGGGATAATGAAAAACTGTTTTTT. It yields the protein CTLETGDNEKLFF.

This clonotype was seen just once. A junction boundary mismatches the germline segment, possibly from a read error. V usage is TRBV5-1 and J usage is TRBJ2-5; D may be TRBD2 (5 bases). The germline CDR1 and CDR2 sequences are SGHRS and YFSETQ. CDR3 length equals 13 residues. The CDR3 bases are TGCGACAGCAGCCCGGAGGCCTTGGAGACCCAGTACTTC. Amino acid sequence: CDSSPEALETQYF.

The rearrangement uses TRBV6-2 or TRBV6-3 and TRBJ2-3, with 8 bases matching TRBD2. The CDR3 covers 17 residues. With 0 bases clipped from V and 6 bases from J, the junction kept 11 bases outside the gene matches. CDR1 and CDR2 (germline): MNHEY, SVGEGT. CDR3 sequence (DNA): TGTGCCAGCAGTTACTCTTACAACGGGAGGGTTACGGATACGCAGTATTTT. As protein: CASSYSYNGRVTDTQYF.

This chain uses TRBV28 with TRBJ2-5, with unresolved D. The V and J ends lost 5 bases and 0 bases respectively, with 10 bases between them. CDR3 length: 14 amino acids. CDR1 MDHEN and CDR2 SYDVKM come from the germline V gene. The CDR3 nucleotides read TGTGCCAGCAGTGCCCGACTGAACCAAGAGACCCAGTACTTC. Its protein is CASSARLNQETQYF.

In its sample, this clonotype was seen many times. This CDR3 is CASSFRSGAQETQYF. CDR3 coding DNA: TGTGCCAGCAGTTTTAGGAGCGGGGCTCAAGAGACCCAGTACTTC. The V gene is TRBV12-3 or TRBV12-4, the J gene TRBJ2-5, with TRBD2 identical over 7 bases. Losses at the gene ends were 3 bases for V and 2 bases for J; bases not matched to a gene: 6. This CDR3 spans 15 amino acids.

Note on this clonotype: This may be a read error: a much more frequent sequence differs by one nucleotide. The chain couples TRBV14 to TRBJ2-1; D possibly corresponds to TRBD2 (5 bases). Germline V gene data show CDR1 as SGHDN and CDR2 as FVKESK. Trimming cost V 8 bases and J 3 bases, with 17 bases left between them. CDR3 length: 15 amino acids. The CDR3 nucleotides read TGTGCCAGCTGCGCGGTAGGAGGAAGCTACAATGAGCAGTTCTTC. As protein: CASCAVGGSYNEQFF. The whole variable domain, remainder taken from reference TRBV14 and TRBJ2-1, is EAGVTQFPSHSVIEKGQTVTLRCDPISGHDNLYWYRRVMGKEIKFLLHFVKESKQDESGMPNNRFLAERTGGTYSTLKVQPAELEDSGVYFCASCAVGGSYNEQFFGPGTRLTVL.

Comments on this clonotype: The conserved phenylalanine or tryptophan normally closing the CDR3 is absent here, so this likely arose from a read error. The V and J genes are TRBV30 and TRBJ1-1; perhaps TRBD1 as D (5 bases). CDR3 length: 13 residues. Trimming shortened V by 2 bases and J by 1 base, and 8 bases separated the two germline ends. Germline V gene sequence: CDR1 GTSNPN, CDR2 SVGIG (reference sequence). The DNA for the CDR3 is TGTGCCTGGAGTCGGCAGGGGAACACTGAAGCTTTCGTT. Amino acid sequence: CAWSRQGNTEAFV.

This clonotype has a handful of counts. The chain recombines TRBV12-3 or TRBV12-4 with TRBJ2-7; 10 bases fit TRBD2. The CDR3 covers 15 residues. The ends lost 5 bases at V and 6 bases at J; junction bases unmatched: 10. CDR3 DNA sequence: TGTGCCAGCAGTCTCCAAGCGGGAGGGGTAACCGAGCAGTACTTC. Its translation: CASSLQAGGVTEQYF.

As regards this clonotype: The junction departs from germline at one end; a sequencing error may be responsible. The chain couples TRBV6-5 to TRBJ2-2; the D call may be TRBD1 or TRBD2 (5 bases each). The V gene's germline CDR1 is MNHEY and CDR2 SVGAGI. The CDR3 is made up of 16 amino acids. In DNA form, the CDR3 reads TGTGCCTGCAGACCGTCCGGGACCCGAAGAGGCAGGGAGCTGTTTTTT. Protein sequence: CACRPSGTRRGRELFF.

On this clonotype itself: A much larger clonotype is one base distant, so this may be a read error. This chain joins TRBV12-3 or TRBV12-4 and TRBJ2-3; D not certain. CDR3 length equals 14 residues. The CDR3: CGSIPQLSPRTQYF. The CDR3 DNA reads TGTGGCAGCATCCCCCAACTATCTCCTCGAACGCAGTATTTT.

In the case of this clonotype: At one end, the junction sequence differs from germline, possibly due to a read error. The chain is built from TRBV11-2 and TRBJ1-1; D is unclear. Germline-derived CDR1 and CDR2 are SGHAT and FQNNGV. The CDR3 runs 13 residues. This CDR3 is CVSSLARNTEAIF. For the CDR3, the DNA is TGTGTCAGCAGCTTAGCAAGGAACACTGAAGCTATCTTT.

Remarks on this clonotype: A read error may explain this, as a much larger clone is one base away. The rearrangement joins TRBV7-8 to TRBJ1-4, with a possible D match to TRBD1 (5 bases). Germline loops: CDR1 SGHVS, CDR2 FQNEAQ. This CDR3 comprises 15 residues. The CDR3, as DNA: TGTGTCAGCAGCTTATCATCGGGACCTATTGAAAAACTGTTTTTT. This encodes CVSSLSSGPIEKLFF.

This clonotype was picked up many times. This sequence joins TRBV4-2 and TRBJ2-3; the D is unclear. The germline V and J ends were trimmed by 0 bases and 6 bases, with 4 bases remaining between them. The CDR3 is 12 residues long. CDR1 LGHNA and CDR2 YNFKEQ come from the germline V gene. The CDR3 region is CASSQEWDTQYF. The DNA of the CDR3 is TGTGCCAGCAGCCAAGAATGGGATACGCAGTATTTT.

J is TRBJ2-1 and V is TRBV7-9; D is uncertain. The V end was cut by 3 bases, the J end by 10 bases, with 19 bases between. Germline loops: CDR1 SEHNR, CDR2 FQNEAQ (reference sequence). The CDR3 is 15 amino acids. CDR3 nucleotides: TGTGCCAGCAGCTTCTCGGAAAATCGGGCCCGCGAGCAGTTCTTC. It codes for CASSFSENRAREQFF.

This clonotype showed up many times. The gene calls are TRBV12-3 or TRBV12-4 and TRBJ1-1; TRBD1 might be the D (5 bases). The CDR3 length is 12 residues. V gave up 7 bases and J gave up 6 bases, with 12 bases separating them. This chain's CDR3 is CASKKGRAEAFF. DNA of the CDR3: TGTGCCAGCAAAAAGGGGCGGGCTGAAGCTTTCTTT.

J is TRBJ1-1 and V is TRBV20-1; D gene uncertain. Germline CDR1 is DFQATT and CDR2 is SNEGSKA (reference sequence). Trimming removed 4 bases from V and 1 base from J, with 7 bases in between. This CDR3 is built from 12 residues. The CDR3 DNA reads TGCAGTGCTAATAGGAGGAACACTGAAGCTTTCTTT. Translation: CSANRRNTEAFF.

At least ten counts were recorded for this clonotype. The V call is TRBV5-4, the J call TRBJ2-1; D is unclear. The germline CDR1 and CDR2 sequences are SGHNT and YYREEE (reference sequence). V was clipped by 6 bases and J by 5 bases, with 9 bases between them. The CDR3 length is 12 residues. The CDR3 nucleotides read TGTGCCAGCAACGGCCAGAACAATGAGCAGTTCTTC. This gives the protein CASNGQNNEQFF.

This clonotype came up many times. The chain joins TRBV29-1 to TRBJ2-3; 7 bases align to TRBD2. The CDR3 extends over 14 amino acids. J lost 0 bases, V lost 6 bases, and 6 bases had no gene match. The germline V gene encodes CDR1 SQVTM and CDR2 ANQGSEA. CDR3 DNA sequence: TGCAGCGTGAAGGGGAGGGGTAGCACAGATACGCAGTATTTT. The encoded protein is CSVKGRGSTDTQYF.

Regarding this clonotype: The junction does not match germline at one end; this may be a read error. The J gene is TRBJ2-7, the V gene TRBV5-4; 8 bases fit TRBD1. Germline CDR1 and CDR2: SGHNT and YYREEE (reference sequence). The CDR3 is 15 amino acids. The CDR3 reads CASSVGGQVLYEQHF. The DNA of the CDR3 is TGTGCCAGCAGCGTTGGGGGACAGGTGCTCTACGAGCAGCACTTC. Complete variable domain (other parts from reference TRBV5-4 and TRBJ2-7): ETGVTQSPTHLIKTRGQQVTLRCSSQSGHNTVSWYQQALGQGPQFIFQYYREEENGRGNFPPRFSGLQFPNYSSELNVNALELDDSALYLCASSVGGQVLYEQHFGPGTRLTVT.

This clonotype has a handful of counts. The CDR3 DNA sequence: TGTGCCTGGCAGCAGGGGGCCCCAAGTGGGGAGCAGTACTTC. Encoded protein: CAWQQGAPSGEQYF. V is TRBV30 and J is TRBJ2-7, with 8 bases aligning to TRBD1. There are 14 residues in the CDR3. V lost 5 bases and J lost 7; bases outside the gene matches: 13. CDR1 and CDR2 from the germline V gene are GTSNPN and SVGIG (reference sequence).

On this clonotype itself: One base away lies a much larger clone, so this may be a sequencing read error. The rearrangement links TRBV11-1 to TRBJ1-5; perhaps TRBD1 as D (6 bases). The germline V gene has CDR1 SGHAT and CDR2 FQDESV (reference sequence). The CDR3 is 15 amino acids. This CDR3 is CAGSVDRSPNQPQHF. The CDR3 DNA reads TGTGCCGGCAGTGTGGACAGATCCCCAAATCAGCCCCAGCATTTT.